The 8 T cell receptor beta chains below come from one sample, sequenced in a study of regulatory T cells in long-lasting Graves disease. Time point denoted: newly diagnosed GD, antithyroid drugs for less than 3 months. The TCR library was prepared using RNA isolated from PBMCs. Construction of the TCR beta libraries employed iRepertoire HTBI primers in conjunction with Arm-PCR of CDR3 regions. TCRdb analysed the multiplex PCR reads with MiXCR anew, one entry per CDR3 protein. Of 360,000 or so distinct CDR3 sequences in the sample, about a sixth were seen once. Separately, the same data were catalogued under a study of T cells in Graves' hyperthyroidism and ophthalmopathy.

The source material was peripheral blood mononuclear cells (PBMCs), sampled at new diagnosis, from a patient treated with antithyroid drugs. The receptors stem from a woman younger than 35 with Graves disease.

This clonotype was observed a single time. As DNA, the CDR3 is TGTGCCAGCAGCTCGGGCGGGGGACCCAATGAGCAGTTCTTC. Residues: CASSSGGGPNEQFF. The chain employs TRBV11-2 and TRBJ2-1; 7 positions agree with TRBD2. The CDR3 loop spans 14 amino acids. V shed 4 bases, J shed 6 bases, and the junction held 6 bases outside the gene matches. Germline CDR1 is SGHAT and CDR2 is FQNNGV.

This clonotype was counted between two and nine times. J is TRBJ2-3 and V is TRBV5-6; the match to TRBD2 covers 9 bases. The CDR3 consists of 16 residues. The V and J ends lost 0 bases and 0 bases, in that order; junction bases with no gene match: 2. Germline V CDR1 and CDR2: SGHDT, YYEEEE. In DNA, the CDR3 is TGTGCCAGCAGCTTGGCCCTAGCGGGAAGCACAGATACGCAGTATTTT. Protein product: CASSLALAGSTDTQYF.

This clonotype occurred a few times. J is TRBJ2-1 and V is TRBV10-3; 9 nucleotides line up with TRBD1. Germline CDR1 and CDR2: ENHRY and SYGVKD. J lost 7 bases, V lost 9 bases, and 7 bases had no gene match. The CDR3 extends over 13 amino acids. Here the CDR3 reads CAITKDRGNEQFF. The DNA for the CDR3 is TGTGCCATTACCAAAGACAGGGGGAATGAGCAGTTCTTC.

The table lists this clonotype with a few counts. V and J are TRBV3-1 and TRBJ1-6, with 7 nucleotides matching TRBD1. The CDR3 loop spans 16 amino acids. Germline V gene lookup returns CDR1 LGHDT and CDR2 YNNKEL (reference sequence). V gave up 4 bases and J gave up 7 bases; unmatched junction bases: 10. This CDR3 reads CASSPSGGLKNSPLHF. In DNA form, the CDR3 reads TGTGCCAGCAGCCCCTCAGGGGGACTCAAGAATTCACCCCTCCACTTT.

This clonotype appeared a few times. The chain uses TRBV7-2 and TRBJ2-7; no clear D. The germline V and J ends were trimmed by 2 bases and 5 bases, with 19 bases remaining between them. Germline lookup yields CDR1 SGHTA and CDR2 FQGNSA. The CDR3 contains 16 residues. This CDR3 is CASSLSVTSVIHEQYF. The CDR3 DNA reads TGTGCCAGCAGCTTATCAGTGACTTCTGTTATCCACGAGCAGTACTTC.

V and J are TRBV9 and TRBJ2-5; 11 bases are shared with TRBD2. Germline-derived CDR1 and CDR2 are SGDLS and YYNGEE. The CDR3 sequence is 18 residues long. V shed 3 bases, J shed 4 bases, and the junction held 14 bases outside the gene matches. CDR3 coding DNA: TGTGCCAGCAGCGGACGCGGACATAGCGGGAGGGCCGGAGAGACCCAGTACTTC. This sequence encodes CASSGRGHSGRAGETQYF.

This clonotype was observed at least ten times. The V gene is TRBV18, the J gene TRBJ1-2; 7 bases fit TRBD1. J lost 4 bases, V lost 3 bases, and 5 bases had no gene match. The CDR3 loop spans 14 amino acids. CDR1 and CDR2 from the germline V gene are KGHSH and LQKENI. This CDR3 is CASSPETGSYGYTF. CDR3 bases: TGTGCCAGCTCACCTGAGACAGGGTCCTATGGCTACACCTTC.

The J gene is TRBJ1-2, the V gene TRBV20-1, with TRBD1 matching 7 bases. Per germline, CDR1 DFQATT and CDR2 SNEGSKA (reference sequence). The V gene end was trimmed by 5 bases and the J gene end by 2 bases; junction bases not matched to a gene: 5. The CDR3 covers 13 residues. Written as DNA, the CDR3 is TGCAGTGCTGTGGGACAGCAGAACTATGGCTACACCTTC. Its translation: CSAVGQQNYGYTF.